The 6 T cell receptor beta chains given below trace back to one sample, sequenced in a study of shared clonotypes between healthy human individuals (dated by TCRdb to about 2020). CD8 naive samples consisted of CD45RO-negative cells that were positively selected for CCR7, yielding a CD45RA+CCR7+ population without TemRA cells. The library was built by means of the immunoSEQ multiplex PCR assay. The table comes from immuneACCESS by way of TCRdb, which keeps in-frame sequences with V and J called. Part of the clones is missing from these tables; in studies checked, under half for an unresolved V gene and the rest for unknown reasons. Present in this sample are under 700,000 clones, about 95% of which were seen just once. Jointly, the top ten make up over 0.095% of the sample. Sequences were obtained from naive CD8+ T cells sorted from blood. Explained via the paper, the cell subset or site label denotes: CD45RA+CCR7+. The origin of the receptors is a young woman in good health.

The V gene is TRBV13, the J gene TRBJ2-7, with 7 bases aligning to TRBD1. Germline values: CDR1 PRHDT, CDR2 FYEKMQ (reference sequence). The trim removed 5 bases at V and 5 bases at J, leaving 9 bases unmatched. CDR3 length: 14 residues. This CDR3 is CASSEDRVLHEQYF. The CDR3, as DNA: TGTGCCAGCAGCGAAGACAGGGTTCTCCACGAGCAGTACTTC.

This chain's CDR3 is CASSEEGAAGEKLFF. CDR3 nucleotides: TGTGCCAGCAGCGAGGAGGGGGCAGCTGGAGAAAAACTGTTTTTT. The V call is TRBV5-8, the J call TRBJ1-4, with 7 bases matching TRBD1. The CDR3 length is 15 residues. Losses at the gene ends were 4 bases for V and 8 bases for J; bases not matched to a gene: 11. Germline V gives CDR1 SGHTS, CDR2 YDEGEE.

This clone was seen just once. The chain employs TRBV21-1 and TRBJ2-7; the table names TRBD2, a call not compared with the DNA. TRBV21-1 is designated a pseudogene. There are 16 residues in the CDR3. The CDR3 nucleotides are TGTGCCAGCAGCAAAGCCAAAGAGGGAGGGCCCTACGAGCAGTACTTC. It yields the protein CASSKAKEGGPYEQYF.

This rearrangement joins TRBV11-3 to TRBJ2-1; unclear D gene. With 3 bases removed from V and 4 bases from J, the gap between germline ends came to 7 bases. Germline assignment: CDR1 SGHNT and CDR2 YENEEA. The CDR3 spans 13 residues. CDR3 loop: CASSLGRYNEQFF. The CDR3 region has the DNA TGTGCCAGCAGCTTGGGCCGATACAATGAGCAGTTCTTC.

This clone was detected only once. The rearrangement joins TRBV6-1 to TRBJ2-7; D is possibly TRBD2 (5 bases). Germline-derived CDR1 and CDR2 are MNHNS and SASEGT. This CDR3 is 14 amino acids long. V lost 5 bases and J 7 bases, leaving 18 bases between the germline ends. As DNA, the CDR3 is TGTGCCAGCAGTTCCAGATGGGGATCGGGAGAGCAGTACTTC. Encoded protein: CASSSRWGSGEQYF.

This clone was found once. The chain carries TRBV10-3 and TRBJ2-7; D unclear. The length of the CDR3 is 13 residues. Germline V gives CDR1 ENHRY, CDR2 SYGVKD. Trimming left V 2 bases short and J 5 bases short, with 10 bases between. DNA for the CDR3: TGTGCCATCAGTGAGCTTTTGAGAGACGAGCAGTACTTC. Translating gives CAISELLRDEQYF.